Below, 17 T cell receptor beta chains from the same sample are listed, as sequenced in a study of beta chain features in type 1 diabetes. Expressed TCRB transcripts got sequenced, as all isolated RNA was reverse transcribed. Some clones are missing from TCRdb's copy, which holds only in-frame ones; the method was immunoSEQ multiplex PCR. The table includes 140,000 to 150,000 clones, approximately 52% detected once. The sequencing input was Tregs from blood. All receptors derive from a man aged 18 to 30 in good health.

The chain uses TRBV6-9 and TRBJ2-7; D gene ambiguous. With 8 bases removed from V and 3 bases from J, the gap between germline ends came to 11 bases. The germline V gene has CDR1 MNHGY and CDR2 SVAAGI. The CDR3 runs to 12 residues. The CDR3 here is CASWLHNYEQYF. CDR3 nucleotide sequence: TGTGCCAGCTGGTTGCACAACTACGAGCAGTACTTC.

The rearrangement joins TRBV7-2 to TRBJ2-1; 9 bases agree with TRBD1. Germline CDR1 is SGHTA and CDR2 is FQGNSA. The CDR3 spans 16 residues. V shed 2 bases and J 4 bases; nucleotides not matched to a gene: 6. Here the CDR3 DNA reads TGTGCCAGCAGCTTAAATTCAGGGACAGGGTACAATGAGCAGTTCTTC. Translation: CASSLNSGTGYNEQFF.

This clone was counted only a few times. The chain recombines TRBV10-3 with TRBJ2-3; a weak D match, TRBD2 (5 bases). Germline values: CDR1 ENHRY, CDR2 SYGVKD. The CDR3 length is 12 residues. V lost 7 bases to trimming and J lost 4 bases, with 9 bases between them. Written as DNA, the CDR3 is TGTGCCATCAAGCCCGGGGCAGATACGCAGTATTTT. Translation gives CAIKPGADTQYF.

This chain connects TRBV5-4 to TRBJ2-1, with D hard to call. Looked up from germline, CDR1 is SGHNT and CDR2 is YYREEE (reference sequence). The germline V and J ends were trimmed by 3 bases and 10 bases, with 11 bases remaining between them. The CDR3 is made up of 12 amino acids. CDR3 protein: CASSSILQEQFF. The DNA for the CDR3 is TGTGCCAGCAGCTCGATCCTGCAGGAGCAGTTCTTC. Full variable domain (outside the CDR3, taken from reference TRBV5-4 and TRBJ2-1): ETGVTQSPTHLIKTRGQQVTLRCSSQSGHNTVSWYQQALGQGPQFIFQYYREEENGRGNFPPRFSGLQFPNYSSELNVNALELDDSALYLCASSSILQEQFFGPGTRLTVL.

This clone occurred a few times. This chain joins TRBV7-2 and TRBJ2-7, with a weak D call TRBD1 (6 bases). CDR1 is SGHTA and CDR2 is FQGNSA in the germline V gene. CDR3 length: 13 amino acids. Between the trimmed V and J ends, which lost 5 bases and 3 bases, there was a span of 11 bases. This CDR3 reads CASSRQELYEQYF. The CDR3 DNA follows: TGTGCCAGCAGCCGACAGGAACTCTACGAGCAGTACTTC.

V gene TRBV10-3 combines with J gene TRBJ1-2; D uncertain. The ends were cut back, 3 bases at V and 4 bases at J, with 9 bases in the middle. The germline V gene encodes CDR1 ENHRY and CDR2 SYGVKD. This CDR3 spans 13 amino acids. The CDR3 sequence is CAISERGGYGYTF. CDR3 nucleotide sequence: TGTGCCATCAGTGAACGGGGTGGCTATGGCTACACCTTC.

This clone was picked up a small number of times. This chain uses TRBV7-8 with TRBJ1-4; TRBD1 might be the D (6 bases). The CDR3 totals 14 residues. Germline values: CDR1 SGHVS, CDR2 FQNEAQ. Trimming left V 3 bases short and J 7 bases short, with 12 bases between. The CDR3 here is CASSFLGAGEKLFF. CDR3 coding DNA: TGTGCCAGCAGCTTCCTGGGGGCGGGTGAAAAACTGTTTTTT. Drawing the rest from reference TRBV7-8 and TRBJ1-4, the complete variable domain is GAGVSQSPRYKVAKRGQDVALRCDPISGHVSLFWYQQALGQGPEFLTYFQNEAQLDKSGLPSDRFFAERPEGSVSTLKIQRTQQEDSAVYLCASSFLGAGEKLFFGSGTQLSVL.

This rearrangement joins TRBV9 to TRBJ1-1; D is ambiguous. This CDR3 contains 14 residues. Trimming removed 1 base from V and 3 bases from J, with 10 bases in between. CDR1 SGDLS and CDR2 YYNGEE come from the germline V gene. CDR3 nucleotides: TGTGCCAGCAGCGTAATGAGGGAGTACACTGAAGCTTTCTTT. As protein: CASSVMREYTEAFF. The whole variable domain, filled in from reference TRBV9 and TRBJ1-1, reads DSGVTQTPKHLITATGQRVTLRCSPRSGDLSVYWYQQSLDQGLQFLIQYYNGEERAKGNILERFSAQQFPDLHSELNLSSLELGDSALYFCASSVMREYTEAFFGQGTRLTVV.

V gene TRBV18 combines with J gene TRBJ2-7, with D unresolved. The CDR3 loop spans 14 amino acids. Trimming cost V 2 bases and J 1 base, with 9 bases left between them. Germline CDR1 and CDR2: KGHSH and LQKENI. Here the CDR3 reads CASSPDTSSYEQYF. CDR3 sequence (DNA): TGTGCCAGCTCACCAGATACAAGTTCCTACGAGCAGTACTTC.

J is TRBJ1-5 and V is TRBV2, with D uncertain. There are 14 residues in the CDR3. With 7 bases removed from V and 9 bases from J, the gap between germline ends came to 19 bases. Per germline, CDR1 SNHLY and CDR2 FYNNEI. CDR3 residues: CASTAGLRVGPQHF. The CDR3 DNA follows: TGTGCCAGCACCGCAGGCCTAAGAGTTGGGCCCCAGCATTTT.

The sample holds a few counts of this clone. The chain has TRBV28 and TRBJ2-1; 7 bases are shared with TRBD1. Looked up from germline, CDR1 is MDHEN and CDR2 is SYDVKM. Losses at the gene ends were 6 bases for V and 4 bases for J; bases not matched to a gene: 18. The CDR3 contains 18 residues. CDR3 sequence reads: CASRTPDRSQGVYNEQFF. The DNA for the CDR3 is TGTGCCAGCAGAACCCCGGACCGCTCCCAGGGGGTATACAATGAGCAGTTCTTC.

J is TRBJ1-1 and V is TRBV7-2, with 7 bases aligning to TRBD1. CDR1 and CDR2 from the germline V gene are SGHTA and FQGNSA. The CDR3 sequence is 14 residues long. J was trimmed by 1 base and V by 5 bases; bases with no gene match: 4. The CDR3 sequence is CASSLRGENTEAFF. The CDR3 region has the DNA TGTGCCAGCAGCCTCAGGGGGGAGAACACTGAAGCTTTCTTT.

The chain is built from TRBV19 and TRBJ2-1; possibly TRBD1 for D (6 bases). V was cut by 6 bases and J by 10 bases, with 16 bases left in between. The CDR3 runs to 13 residues. Germline CDR1 reads LNHDA; CDR2 reads SQIVND (reference sequence). The CDR3, as DNA: TGTGCCAGTAGCGACTGGAGGACAGCGGAGCAGTTCTTC. This gives the protein CASSDWRTAEQFF.

The rearrangement uses TRBV7-3 and TRBJ2-1; 11 positions match TRBD2. Germline trimming cut 4 bases from V and 7 bases from J; bases unmatched to any gene: 6. Germline values: CDR1 SGHTA, CDR2 FQGTGA. The CDR3 is made up of 15 amino acids. CDR3: CASSSTLAGVNEQFF. CDR3 in DNA: TGTGCCAGCAGCTCTACACTAGCGGGAGTAAATGAGCAGTTCTTC. Variable domain in full (rest from reference TRBV7-3 and TRBJ2-1): GAGVSQTPSNKVTEKGKYVELRCDPISGHTALYWYRQSLGQGPEFLIYFQGTGAADDSGLPNDRFFAVRPEGSVSTLKIQRTERGDSAVYLCASSSTLAGVNEQFFGPGTRLTVL.

The chain couples TRBV5-4 to TRBJ1-6, with D unresolved. CDR1 is SGHNT and CDR2 is YYREEE in the germline V gene (reference sequence). This CDR3 contains 14 residues. Trimming took 1 base from V and 4 from J, leaving 6 bases between them. CDR3 sequence reads: CASSLPGYNSPLHF. The DNA for the CDR3 is TGTGCCAGCAGCTTGCCAGGATATAATTCACCCCTCCACTTT.

This chain links TRBV6-5 with TRBJ2-2; 10 nucleotides match TRBD1. After removal of 6 bases from V and 4 bases from J, the junction contained 5 bases not matched to a gene. Germline V gives CDR1 MNHEY, CDR2 SVGAGI. The CDR3 is made up of 15 amino acids. CDR3 in DNA: TGTGCCAGCAGGCCGACAGGGGGCCTCACCGGGGAGCTGTTTTTT. Its translation: CASRPTGGLTGELFF.

The genes are TRBV6-5 and TRBJ1-1; a possible D gene is TRBD1 (5 bases). Germline V lookup: CDR1 MNHEY, CDR2 SVGAGI. The CDR3 is made up of 13 amino acids. V lost 6 bases, J lost 4 bases, and 12 bases lay in between. This CDR3 reads CASRRIGGTEAFF. CDR3 nucleotides: TGTGCCAGCAGGCGTATCGGGGGCACTGAAGCTTTCTTT.